The source of this TCR beta chain is a study of shared clonotypes between healthy human individuals. Overall study results and limits: Memory subsets generally showed lower estimated richness than naive subsets. Only blood underwent sampling, and tissue repertoires likely differ. Non-shared clonotypes were found to have lower generation probabilities than the clonotypes that were shared by all four of the sorted-subset donors.

J lost 4 bases, V lost 0 bases, and 8 bases had no gene match. This CDR3 is built from 17 residues. The V gene's germline CDR1 is KGHSH and CDR2 LQKENI. Profiled with immunoSEQ multiplex PCR; TCRdb holds only in-frame clones, not every one. The sample has 980,000 or so clones; over 60% are singletons. Each sample came from a Caucasian adult donor living in Nashville, Tennessee. Comment on this clone: Its antigen is currently unknown.

V and J are TRBV18 and TRBJ1-2; 10 bases are shared with TRBD1. The sequencing sample was made of memory CD4+ T cells sorted from blood. Documented subset: CD45RA-negative fraction. The receptor's source is a man aged 18 to 35 in good health. CDR3 coding DNA: TGTGCCAGCTCACCACCCGTGACAGGGGGCGATGGCTATGGCTACACCTTC. It encodes CASSPPVTGGDGYGYTF.